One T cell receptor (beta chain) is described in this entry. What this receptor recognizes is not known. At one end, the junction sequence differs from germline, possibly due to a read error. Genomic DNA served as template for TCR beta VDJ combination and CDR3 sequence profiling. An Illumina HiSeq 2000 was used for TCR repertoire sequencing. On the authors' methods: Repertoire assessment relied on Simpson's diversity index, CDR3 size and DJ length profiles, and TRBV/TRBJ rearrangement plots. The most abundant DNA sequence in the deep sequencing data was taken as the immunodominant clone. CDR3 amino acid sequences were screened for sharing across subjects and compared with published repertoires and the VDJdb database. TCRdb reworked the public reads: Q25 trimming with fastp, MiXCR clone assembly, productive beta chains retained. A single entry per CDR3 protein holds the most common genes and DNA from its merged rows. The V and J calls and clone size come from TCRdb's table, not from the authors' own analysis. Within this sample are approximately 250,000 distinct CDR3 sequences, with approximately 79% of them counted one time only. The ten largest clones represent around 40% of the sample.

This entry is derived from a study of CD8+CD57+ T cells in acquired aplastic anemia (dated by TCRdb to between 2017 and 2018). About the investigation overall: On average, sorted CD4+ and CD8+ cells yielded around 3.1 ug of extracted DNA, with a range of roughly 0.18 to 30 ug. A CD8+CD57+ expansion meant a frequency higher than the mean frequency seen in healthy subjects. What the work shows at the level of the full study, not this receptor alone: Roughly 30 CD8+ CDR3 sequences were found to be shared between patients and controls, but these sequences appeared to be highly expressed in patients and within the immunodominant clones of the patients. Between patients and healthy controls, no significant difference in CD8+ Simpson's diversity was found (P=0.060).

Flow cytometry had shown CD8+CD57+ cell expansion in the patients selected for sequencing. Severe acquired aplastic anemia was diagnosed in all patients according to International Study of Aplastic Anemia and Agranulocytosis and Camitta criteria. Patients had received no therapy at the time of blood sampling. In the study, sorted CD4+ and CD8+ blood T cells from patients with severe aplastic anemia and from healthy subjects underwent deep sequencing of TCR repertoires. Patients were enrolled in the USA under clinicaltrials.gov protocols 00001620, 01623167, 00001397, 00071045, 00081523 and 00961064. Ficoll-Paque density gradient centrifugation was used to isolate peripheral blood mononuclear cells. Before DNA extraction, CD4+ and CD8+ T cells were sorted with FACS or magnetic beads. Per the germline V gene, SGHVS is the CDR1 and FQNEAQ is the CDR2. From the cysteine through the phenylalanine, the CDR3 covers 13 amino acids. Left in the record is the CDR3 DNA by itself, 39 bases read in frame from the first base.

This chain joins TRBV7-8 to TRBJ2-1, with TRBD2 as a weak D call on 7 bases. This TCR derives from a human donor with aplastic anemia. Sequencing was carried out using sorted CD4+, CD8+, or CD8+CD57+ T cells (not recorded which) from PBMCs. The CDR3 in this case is CASSVGGGHEKFF. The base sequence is TGTGCCAGCAGTGTAGGGGGGGGCCATGAGAAGTTCTTC.